The 22 T cell receptor beta chains presented below share a single source sample, sequenced in a study of identical twins. TCRdb re-called the 5' RACE reads with MiXCR, one entry per CDR3 protein. The sample contains hundreds of thousands of distinct CDR3 sequences, 20% to 25% of which appear only once. Another study also made use of these data, one on T cells expressing NK-cell markers.

The sequenced sample consisted of CD4+ T cells sorted from blood. Receptor source: a woman aged 18-29 years in good health.

This sequence joins TRBV7-9 and TRBJ2-7, with D perhaps matching TRBD2 (5 bases). This CDR3 is built from 15 residues. Trimming shortened V by 1 base and J by 2 bases, and 12 bases separated the two germline ends. Germline loops: CDR1 SEHNR, CDR2 FQNEAQ (reference sequence). The CDR3 coding sequence is TGTGCCAGCAGCTTAGAACCGGGAAGCGCCTACGAGCAGTACTTC. This translates into CASSLEPGSAYEQYF.

This clonotype was observed at least ten times. The chain links TRBV20-1 to TRBJ2-1; D uncertain. Between the trimmed V and J ends, which lost 7 bases and 6 bases, there was a span of 16 bases. Germline assignment: CDR1 DFQATT and CDR2 SNEGSKA (reference sequence). The CDR3 totals 13 residues. CDR3 amino acids: CSGVVIATNEQFF. In DNA, the CDR3 is TGCAGTGGGGTGGTTATCGCCACCAATGAGCAGTTCTTC.

This clonotype was counted a few times. J is TRBJ2-7 and V is TRBV12-3 or TRBV12-4; D call uncertain. The CDR3 spans 13 residues. V lost 8 bases and J 1 base, leaving 12 bases between the germline ends. CDR3 DNA sequence: TGTGCCAGCGTCCCGGGTGATTCCTACGAGCAGTACTTC. Its protein is CASVPGDSYEQYF.

The rearrangement uses TRBV18 and TRBJ2-1, with TRBD1 identical over 9 bases. Germline CDR1 reads KGHSH; CDR2 reads LQKENI. The J segment lost 9 bases and the V segment lost 7 bases, leaving 10 bases of the junction unmatched. CDR3 length equals 14 residues. The CDR3 spells CASFRDRVAGEQFF. The CDR3 DNA follows: TGTGCCAGCTTCCGGGACAGGGTGGCTGGTGAGCAGTTCTTC. The complete variable domain, with remaining parts taken from reference TRBV18 and TRBJ2-1, reads NAGVMQNPRHLVRRRGQEARLRCSPMKGHSHVYWYRQLPEEGLKFMVYLQKENIIDESGMPKERFSAEFPKEGPSILRIQQVVRGDSAAYFCASFRDRVAGEQFFGPGTRLTVL.

This clonotype appeared once. The rearrangement uses TRBV10-3 and TRBJ1-1; no reliable D call. The CDR3 length is 11 residues. Looked up from germline, CDR1 is ENHRY and CDR2 is SYGVKD. Trimming cost V 6 bases and J 6 bases, with 8 bases left between them. The CDR3 sequence: CAIRGIAEAFF. DNA of the CDR3: TGTGCCATCAGAGGGATCGCTGAAGCTTTCTTT.

The CDR3 loop reads CASSPTYSGANVLTF. In DNA, the CDR3 is TGTGCCAGCAGCCCTACCTACTCTGGGGCCAACGTCCTGACTTTC. The rearrangement links TRBV12-3 or TRBV12-4 to TRBJ2-6, with unresolved D. Trimming took off 6 bases at V and 0 bases at J, with 9 bases between the two ends. The CDR3 runs to 15 residues.

This clonotype was detected only a few times. The chain uses TRBV24-1 and TRBJ2-1; maybe TRBD1 (6 bases). In germline, CDR1 is KGHDR, CDR2 SFDVKD. The CDR3 contains 12 residues. Deletions cut 5 bases from V and 9 bases from J, with 10 bases between. CDR3 protein: CATSAQGSEQFF. The CDR3 DNA sequence: TGTGCCACCAGTGCCCAGGGGAGTGAGCAGTTCTTC.

This clonotype came up a few times. J is TRBJ2-3 and V is TRBV5-1; D is perhaps TRBD1 (5 bases). Germline V lookup: CDR1 SGHRS, CDR2 YFSETQ. The CDR3 has 15 residues. Trimming cost V 2 bases and J 4 bases, with 14 bases left between them. This CDR3 reads CASSLQERGPDTQYF. The CDR3, as DNA: TGCGCCAGCAGCTTACAGGAGAGAGGCCCAGATACGCAGTATTTT.

This clonotype was seen more than once but under ten times. The rearrangement uses TRBV28 and TRBJ1-1; D uncertain. This CDR3 comprises 15 residues. V dropped 2 bases and J dropped 3 bases, with 13 bases sitting between them. CDR1 MDHEN and CDR2 SYDVKM come from the germline V gene. For the CDR3, the DNA is TGTGCCAGCAGTTTAGACCCCGGAGAGTACACTGAAGCTTTCTTT. Its protein is CASSLDPGEYTEAFF.

The CDR3 DNA is TGCGCCAGCAGCTATGGACATGCCTACGAGCAGTACTTC. Translation gives CASSYGHAYEQYF. The chain employs TRBV5-1 and TRBJ2-7, with a weak D call TRBD1 (5 bases). V shed 3 bases and J shed 2 bases, with 9 bases lying between them. This CDR3 contains 13 residues. Germline-derived CDR1 and CDR2 are SGHRS and YFSETQ.

This clonotype was seen only a few times. The chain has TRBV30 and TRBJ2-1; 7 bases line up with TRBD2. V shed 5 bases and J 0 bases; nucleotides not matched to a gene: 4. Germline values: CDR1 GTSNPN, CDR2 SVGIG (reference sequence). The CDR3 runs to 14 residues. The CDR3 is CAWDRDYSYNEQFF. DNA of the CDR3: TGTGCCTGGGACCGGGACTACTCCTACAATGAGCAGTTCTTC.

This clonotype was detected a few times. The V and J genes are TRBV7-3 and TRBJ2-1; 14 bases align to TRBD2. Trimming removed 4 bases from V and 9 bases from J; junction bases left unmatched: 11. CDR1 SGHTA and CDR2 FQGTGA come from the germline V gene. The CDR3 runs 17 residues. The CDR3 protein is CASSSGLAGASGAEQFF. CDR3 nucleotides: TGTGCCAGCAGCTCGGGACTAGCGGGGGCGAGCGGGGCTGAGCAGTTCTTC. The full variable domain, its missing parts supplied by reference TRBV7-3 and TRBJ2-1, is GAGVSQTPSNKVTEKGKYVELRCDPISGHTALYWYRQSLGQGPEFLIYFQGTGAADDSGLPNDRFFAVRPEGSVSTLKIQRTERGDSAVYLCASSSGLAGASGAEQFFGPGTRLTVL.

This clonotype turned up a few times. The chain employs TRBV6-5 and TRBJ2-1; 7 bases agree with TRBD2. CDR1 and CDR2 from the germline V gene are MNHEY and SVGAGI. V shed 0 bases and J 6 bases; nucleotides not matched to a gene: 8. This CDR3 spans 16 amino acids. The DNA of the CDR3 is TGTGCCAGCAGTTACTCGTCCCGCGGGAGTTCCAATGAGCAGTTCTTC. Amino acids: CASSYSSRGSSNEQFF.

The J gene is TRBJ2-1, the V gene TRBV5-1, with 11 bases identical to TRBD2. The germline CDR1 and CDR2 sequences are SGHRS and YFSETQ. The CDR3 sequence is 17 residues long. J was trimmed by 0 bases and V by 1 base; bases with no gene match: 3. The CDR3 is CASSLFTSGSSYNEQFF. CDR3 DNA: TGCGCCAGCAGCTTGTTCACTAGCGGGAGCTCCTACAATGAGCAGTTCTTC.

This clonotype was counted only a few times. The chain is built from TRBV20-1 and TRBJ2-1; the match to TRBD2 covers 8 bases. The CDR3 has 16 amino acids. The ends lost 3 bases at V and 4 bases at J; junction bases unmatched: 11. Germline V gene lookup returns CDR1 DFQATT and CDR2 SNEGSKA (reference sequence). CDR3 region: CSASSLTGGTYNEQFF. The DNA for the CDR3 is TGCAGTGCTAGTTCCCTTACGGGGGGGACTTACAATGAGCAGTTCTTC.

Ten or more counts support this clonotype. The chain couples TRBV6-1 to TRBJ2-5; the match to TRBD1 covers 8 bases. CDR1 is MNHNS, CDR2 SASEGT, per germline. V lost 4 bases and J lost 4; bases outside the gene matches: 5. This CDR3 spans 14 amino acids. The DNA for the CDR3 is TGTGCCAGCAGTGTAACAGGGGGGAGAGAGACCCAGTACTTC. Translated, it gives CASSVTGGRETQYF.

This clonotype appeared a few times. This chain uses TRBV29-1 with TRBJ2-5; D call uncertain. CDR3 length: 12 amino acids. The V end lost 4 bases, the J end lost 5 bases, and 11 bases lay between the germline ends. Germline loops: CDR1 SQVTM, CDR2 ANQGSEA. The CDR3 spells CSVVVPGETQYF. Written as DNA, the CDR3 is TGCAGCGTTGTGGTCCCCGGGGAGACCCAGTACTTC.

This clonotype came up a few times. CDR3 DNA: TGCAGCGTTGTGAGGGGGGCTCTAGGACACAATGAGCAGTTCTTC. It is translated as CSVVRGALGHNEQFF. The chain carries TRBV29-1 and TRBJ2-1, with D perhaps assigned TRBD1 or TRBD2 (6 bases each). The CDR3 is 15 residues long. Between the trimmed V and J ends, which lost 4 bases and 5 bases, there was a span of 18 bases. CDR1 and CDR2 (germline): SQVTM, ANQGSEA.

The chain employs TRBV5-1 and TRBJ2-4; possibly TRBD1 for D (5 bases). Trimming left V 0 bases short and J 9 bases short, with 10 bases between. CDR1 is SGHRS, CDR2 YFSETQ, per germline. This CDR3 is built from 13 residues. The CDR3 region has the DNA TGCGCCAGCAGCTTGGCAGGGATGAGCATTCAGTACTTC. Its translation: CASSLAGMSIQYF.

This clonotype was seen a handful of times. The rearrangement links TRBV20-1 to TRBJ2-5; maybe TRBD1 (6 bases). This CDR3 is 13 amino acids long. V was trimmed by 4 bases and J by 3 bases, leaving 12 bases between them. Germline loops: CDR1 DFQATT, CDR2 SNEGSKA (reference sequence). DNA of the CDR3: TGCAGTGCTACGGGACATCGAAAAGAGACCCAGTACTTC. This encodes CSATGHRKETQYF.

This clonotype counts as medium-sized. The chain uses TRBV15 and TRBJ2-5; no definite D call. Germline V gives CDR1 LNHNV, CDR2 YYDKDF (reference sequence). This CDR3 spans 15 amino acids. Deletions cut 0 bases from V and 2 bases from J, with 10 bases between. CDR3 in amino acids: CATSRDSKGQETQYF. In DNA form, the CDR3 reads TGTGCCACCAGCAGAGATTCTAAGGGACAAGAGACCCAGTACTTC. Full variable domain (outside the CDR3, taken from reference TRBV15 and TRBJ2-5): DAMVIQNPRYQVTQFGKPVTLSCSQTLNHNVMYWYQQKSSQAPKLLFHYYDKDFNNEADTPDNFQSRRPNTSFCFLDIRSPGLGDTAMYLCATSRDSKGQETQYFGPGTRLLVL.

This clonotype was seen only a few times. CDR3 coding DNA: TGTGCCAGCAGCTTACGGGCGGTTGGCAAACCTACTGCGAACACCGGGGAGCTGTTTTTT. This codes for CASSLRAVGKPTANTGELFF. The rearrangement uses TRBV11-2 and TRBJ2-2, with D hard to call. The CDR3 loop spans 20 amino acids. CDR1 SGHAT and CDR2 FQNNGV come from the germline V gene. Trimming cost V 2 bases and J 0 bases, with 22 bases left between them. Looking up the rest from reference TRBV11-2 and TRBJ2-2 gives the full variable domain: EAGVAQSPRYKIIEKRQSVAFWCNPISGHATLYWYQQILGQGPKLLIQFQNNGVVDDSQLPKDRFSAERLKGVDSTLKIQPAKLEDSAVYLCASSLRAVGKPTANTGELFFGEGSRLTVL.